This TCR beta chain was recovered during a study of early T cells in non-severe SARS-CoV-2 infection. Study context: The study sequenced bulk RNA from unsorted whole blood, with chains unpaired.

Remarks on this clonotype: Its antigen remains unknown.

Trimming stripped 1 base from V and 1 base from J, with 6 bases between. This CDR3 has 14 residues. Germline V lookup: CDR1 KGHSH, CDR2 LQKENI. Unique molecular identifiers were attached to individual cDNA molecules. TCRdb ran MiXCR on the 5' RACE reads and lists one entry per CDR3 protein. The sample contains 45,000 to 55,000 distinct CDR3 sequences, under 7.5% of which appear only once. Notes on the study in general: VDJdb matching favored anti-spike CD8 responses, missing private and CD4 specificities.

The chain couples TRBV18 to TRBJ2-3; D is perhaps TRBD1 (5 bases). Sequencing was performed on whole blood, taken at baseline. This TCR was sampled from an adult who was a healthcare worker with PCR-confirmed SARS-CoV-2 infection or an uninfected control (not recorded which). CDR3 sequence (DNA): TGTGCCAGCTCACCACAACAGGGCACAGATACGCAGTATTTT. Translated, it gives CASSPQQGTDTQYF. Full variable domain (missing parts from reference TRBV18 and TRBJ2-3): NAGVMQNPRHLVRRRGQEARLRCSPMKGHSHVYWYRQLPEEGLKFMVYLQKENIIDESGMPKERFSAEFPKEGPSILRIQQVVRGDSAAYFCASSPQQGTDTQYFGPGTRLTVL.